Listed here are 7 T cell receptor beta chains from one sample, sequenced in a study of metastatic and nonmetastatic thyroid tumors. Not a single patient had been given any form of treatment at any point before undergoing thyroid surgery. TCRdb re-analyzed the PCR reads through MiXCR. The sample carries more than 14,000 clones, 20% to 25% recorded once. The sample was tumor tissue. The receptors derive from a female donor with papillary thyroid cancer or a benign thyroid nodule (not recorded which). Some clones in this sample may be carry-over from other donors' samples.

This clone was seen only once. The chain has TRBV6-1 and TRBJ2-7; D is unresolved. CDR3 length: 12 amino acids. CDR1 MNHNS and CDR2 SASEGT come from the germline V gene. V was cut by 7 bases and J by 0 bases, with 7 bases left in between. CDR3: CASTLGSYEQYF. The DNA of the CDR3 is TGTGCCAGCACCCTCGGCTCCTACGAGCAGTACTTC.

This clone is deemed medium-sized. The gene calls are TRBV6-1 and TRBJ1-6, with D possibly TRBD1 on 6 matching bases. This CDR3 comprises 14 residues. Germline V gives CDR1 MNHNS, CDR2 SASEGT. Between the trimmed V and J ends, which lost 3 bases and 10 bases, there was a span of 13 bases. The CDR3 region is CASSDRGEVSPLHF. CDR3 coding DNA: TGTGCCAGCAGTGACAGGGGTGAGGTGTCACCCCTCCACTTT.

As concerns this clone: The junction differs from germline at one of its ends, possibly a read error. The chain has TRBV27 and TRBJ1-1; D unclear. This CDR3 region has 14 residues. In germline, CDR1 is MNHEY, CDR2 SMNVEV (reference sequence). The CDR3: CASQNRQSNTESFF. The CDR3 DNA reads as TGTGCCAGCCAAAATAGGCAGTCGAACACTGAATCTTTCTTT.

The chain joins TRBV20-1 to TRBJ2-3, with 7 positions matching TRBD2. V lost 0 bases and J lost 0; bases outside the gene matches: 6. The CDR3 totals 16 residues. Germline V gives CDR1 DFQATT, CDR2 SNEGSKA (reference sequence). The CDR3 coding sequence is TGCAGTGCTAGAGATGCGAGCGGGGCAAGCACAGATACGCAGTATTTT. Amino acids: CSARDASGASTDTQYF.

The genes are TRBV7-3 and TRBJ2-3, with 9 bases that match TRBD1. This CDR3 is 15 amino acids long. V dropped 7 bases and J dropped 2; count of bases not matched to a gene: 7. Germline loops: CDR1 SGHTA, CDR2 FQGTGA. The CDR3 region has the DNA TGTGCCAGCAACTCGGGACAGGGAATCACAGATACGCAGTATTTT. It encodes CASNSGQGITDTQYF.

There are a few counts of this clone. The CDR3 reads CACMAGVRGYTF. The CDR3 region has the DNA TGTGCCTGTATGGCAGGAGTAAGGGGCTACACCTTC. The chain carries TRBV30 and TRBJ1-2, with D hard to call. CDR1 is GTSNPN, CDR2 SVGIG, per germline (reference sequence). With 6 bases removed from V and 8 bases from J, the gap between germline ends came to 16 bases. The CDR3 is 12 residues long. Filled out from reference TRBV30 and TRBJ1-2, the complete variable domain reads SQTIHQWPATLVQPVGSPLSLECTVEGTSNPNLYWYRQAAGRGLQLLFYSVGIGQISSEVPQNLSASRPQDRQFILSSKKLLLSDSGFYLCACMAGVRGYTFGSGTRLTVV.

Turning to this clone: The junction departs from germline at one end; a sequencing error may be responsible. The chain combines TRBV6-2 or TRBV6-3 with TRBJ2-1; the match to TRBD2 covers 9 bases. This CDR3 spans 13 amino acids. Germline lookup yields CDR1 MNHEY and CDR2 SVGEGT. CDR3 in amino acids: CVSGAGGFNEQFF. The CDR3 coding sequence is TGTGTCAGCGGGGCGGGAGGGTTCAATGAGCAGTTCTTC.